Listed below are T cell receptor beta chains from one sample, sequenced in a study of PD-1 and CTLA-4 blockade in melanoma. Assay: immunoSEQ multiplex PCR; the TCRdb copy retains only in-frame clones and omits some. The repertoire holds tens of thousands of clones, with roughly 90% as singletons. Source: CD8+ T cells from peripheral blood, taken from a patient given anti-PD-1 treatment. The source is a human donor with melanoma. Each CDR3 is given with its conserved first and last residue. A D gene is named only where the DNA matches it firmly. Where a row states a size, it is once, few, many or the class of an expanded clone; other rows omit it.

abundance	d_gene	j_gene	v_gene	CDR3aa	CDR3nt
-	-	TRBJ2-5	TRBV13	CASSSSRGRPETQYF	TGTGCCAGCAGCTCCTCCCGGGGCCGCCCAGAGACCCAGTACTTC
-	-	TRBJ1-6	TRBV6-2/TRBV6-3	CASSYSAVGNSPLHF	TGTGCCAGCAGTTACTCGGCGGTAGGCAATTCACCCCTCCACTTT
-	TRBD1	TRBJ2-1	TRBV2	CASSAGGTGYNEQFF	TGTGCCAGCAGTGCGGGTGGGACAGGGTACAATGAGCAGTTCTTC
-	-	TRBJ2-2	TRBV25-1	CASSSGGDLGDTGELFF	TGTGCCAGCAGCTCCGGAGGAGACCTGGGGGACACCGGGGAGCTGTTTTTT
-	TRBD2	TRBJ2-2	TRBV15	CATSQGGTGELFF	TGTGCCACCAGTCAGGGAGGGACCGGGGAGCTGTTTTTT
-	TRBD2	TRBJ2-2	TRBV28	CASSPLLGREVPGELFF	TGTGCCAGCAGTCCCCTTCTCGGGCGGGAGGTTCCCGGGGAGCTGTTTTTT
-	-	TRBJ2-1	TRBV27	CASSLMGPFGEFF	TGTGCCAGCAGTTTAATGGGTCCTTTCGGGGAGTTCTTC
-	TRBD2	TRBJ2-5	TRBV29-1	CSVEVAGDAQETQYF	TGCAGCGTTGAAGTAGCGGGAGACGCCCAAGAGACCCAGTACTTC
-	-	TRBJ2-7	TRBV2	CATLTGTSYEQYF	TGTGCCACCCTGACAGGGACTTCCTACGAGCAGTACTTC
-	TRBD1	TRBJ2-3	TRBV3-1/TRBV3-2	CASSQVNSGQSTDTQYF	TGTGCCAGCAGCCAAGTAAACTCGGGACAGTCCACAGATACGCAGTATTTT
-	-	TRBJ2-1	TRBV4-1	CASSQNAGASDNEQFF	TGCGCCAGCAGCCAGAATGCAGGAGCGTCAGACAATGAGCAGTTCTTC
-	-	TRBJ2-7	TRBV7-9	CASSSSTHVNYYYEQYF	TGTGCCAGCAGCTCCTCTACACACGTCAACTACTACTACGAGCAGTACTTC
-	TRBD2	TRBJ2-1	TRBV7-3	CASSLNAGGAYEQFF	TGTGCCAGCAGCTTAAACGCGGGAGGCGCTTATGAGCAGTTCTTC
-	-	TRBJ2-1	TRBV5-1	CASSSYNNEQFF	TGCGCCAGCAGCAGTTATAATAATGAGCAGTTCTTC
-	-	TRBJ2-1	TRBV27	CASSFTGGGGGANEQFF	TGTGCCAGCAGTTTTACCGGCGGCGGAGGGGGGGCCAATGAGCAGTTCTTC
-	-	TRBJ1-5	TRBV27	CASSLASPLRSPRNQPQHF	TGTGCCAGCAGTTTGGCTTCCCCCCTCCGGTCCCCTCGCAATCAGCCCCAGCATTTT
-	TRBD2	TRBJ2-1	TRBV27	CASGGEDYNEQFF	TGTGCCAGCGGGGGGGAGGACTACAATGAGCAGTTCTTC
-	-	TRBJ2-2	TRBV28	CASREGTGELFF	TGTGCCAGCAGGGAGGGCACCGGGGAGCTGTTTTTT
-	-	TRBJ1-1	TRBV3-1/TRBV3-2	CASSPEGGTEAFF	TGTGCCAGCAGCCCCGAGGGAGGCACTGAAGCTTTCTTT
-	TRBD1	TRBJ2-7	TRBV6-5	CASITTGVTYEQYF	TGTGCCAGCATCACAACAGGGGTCACCTACGAGCAGTACTTC
once	TRBD2	TRBJ2-1	TRBV5-4	CASSLKLGWLAGGNEQFF	TGTGCCAGCAGCTTGAAGCTTGGGTGGCTAGCGGGAGGGAATGAGCAGTTCTTC
-	-	TRBJ1-1	TRBV19	CASSLGVNTEAFF	TGTGCCAGTAGCCTAGGAGTGAACACTGAAGCTTTCTTT
-	-	TRBJ2-5	TRBV7-6	CASSPSPGDWGETQYF	TGTGCCAGCAGCCCTAGCCCGGGCGACTGGGGGGAGACCCAGTACTTC
once	-	TRBJ2-6	TRBV27	CASSLGRDSGANVLTF	TGTGCCAGCAGTCTGGGACGGGACTCTGGGGCCAACGTCCTGACTTTC
-	TRBD1	TRBJ1-1	TRBV9	CASSVGQGVSGETEAFF	TGTGCCAGCAGCGTCGGACAGGGGGTTTCCGGGGAGACTGAAGCTTTCTTT
-	-	TRBJ1-1	TRBV6-5	CASSQQGGTEAFF	TGTGCCAGCAGCCAACAGGGAGGCACTGAAGCTTTCTTT
-	-	TRBJ2-3	TRBV6-5	CASRKDEYGDTQYF	TGTGCCAGCAGGAAGGACGAATACGGAGATACGCAGTATTTT